These 13 T cell receptor beta chains came from one sample sequenced in a study of monozygotic twins with inflammatory bowel disease. TCRdb reprocessed the 5' RACE reads, keeping one entry per CDR3 protein, no DNA. The sample shows some 450,000 distinct CDR3 sequences, and 2% to 2.5% sits with its ten largest clones. The specimen sequenced was blood. These receptors were collected from a human donor with ulcerative colitis or Crohn's disease, or a healthy co-twin of an affected twin (not recorded which).

The genes are TRBV5-1 and TRBJ2-5; the D call from TCRdb, TRBD2, cannot be confirmed without DNA. The germline gives CDR1 SGHRS, CDR2 YFSETQ. The CDR3 runs 14 residues. This CDR3 is CASSLGTTGETQYF.

The V call is TRBV6-1, the J call TRBJ2-1; TCRdb reports TRBD1, a call that lacks DNA to check it against. Germline-derived CDR1 and CDR2 are MNHNS and SASEGT. This CDR3 has 15 residues. The CDR3 loop reads CASIAPAAGKDEQFF.

This chain joins TRBV5-6 and TRBJ2-7; as DNA is missing, the TRBD2 call by TCRdb cannot be tested. The length of the CDR3 is 13 residues. Germline CDR1 and CDR2: SGHDT and YYEEEE. CDR3 sequence: CASNSGIRYEQYF.

V gene TRBV6-1 combines with J gene TRBJ2-3; the D call of TRBD2 rests on TCRdb alone, since no DNA is present to check it. Germline V lookup: CDR1 MNHNS, CDR2 SASEGT. The CDR3 is 15 residues long. This chain's CDR3 is CASSTRRGGSDTQYF.

V is TRBV5-1 and J is TRBJ2-7; TCRdb returns TRBD1, unconfirmable since there is no DNA. The length of the CDR3 is 13 residues. Germline values: CDR1 SGHRS, CDR2 YFSETQ. This CDR3 is CATSPGQGYEQYF.

This chain links TRBV4-1 with TRBJ2-5; the TCRdb D gene call, TRBD1, has no DNA to confirm it. This CDR3 has 13 residues. In germline, CDR1 is MGHRA, CDR2 YSYEKL. This chain's CDR3 is CASSNRDQETQYF.

The chain joins TRBV27 to TRBJ2-2; TCRdb designates TRBD1, a call that cannot be tested without DNA. This CDR3 comprises 17 residues. Germline V gene lookup returns CDR1 MNHEY and CDR2 SMNVEV (reference sequence). The CDR3 sequence: CASSLQGAPRNTGELFF.

J is TRBJ2-1 and V is TRBV7-6; lacking DNA, the TRBD2 call made by TCRdb goes unchecked. Germline values: CDR1 SGHVS, CDR2 FNYEAQ. The CDR3 consists of 15 residues. This CDR3 reads CASSLPPRTDNEQFF.

The V and J genes are TRBV5-1 and TRBJ2-3; TCRdb outputs TRBD1, but without DNA this stays unchecked. Germline assignment: CDR1 SGHRS and CDR2 YFSETQ. This CDR3 spans 12 amino acids. Here the CDR3 reads CASRDSTDTQYF.

The rearrangement uses TRBV6-2 or TRBV6-3 and TRBJ2-5; TCRdb's assignment of TRBD1 cannot be checked, as there is no DNA. Germline V lookup: CDR1 MNHEY, CDR2 SVGEGT. The CDR3 totals 15 residues. CDR3 in amino acids: CASLQGAHPGETQYF.

The CDR3 loop is CASSSKRETHNEQFF. V is TRBV5-1 and J is TRBJ2-1; TCRdb's D call, TRBD2, is unchecked because there is no DNA. The CDR3 totals 15 residues. Germline CDR1 SGHRS, CDR2 YFSETQ.

The genes are TRBV5-6 and TRBJ2-1. This CDR3 is 16 amino acids long. Per germline, CDR1 SGHDT and CDR2 YYEEEE. The CDR3: CASSARVVGSYNEQFF. Based on the CDR3 plus reference TRBV5-6 and TRBJ2-1, the full variable domain is DAGVTQSPTHLIKTRGQQVTLRCSPKSGHDTVSWYQQALGQGPQFIFQYYEEEERQRGNFPDRFSGHQFPNYSSELNVNALLLGDSALYLCASSARVVGSYNEQFFGPGTRLTVL.

The rearrangement links TRBV20-1 to TRBJ1-2; TCRdb lists TRBD1, though no DNA is available to test this call. CDR3 length: 15 residues. Germline V gene data show CDR1 as DFQATT and CDR2 as SNEGSKA (reference sequence). This CDR3 reads CSARARTVLNYGYTF.